This TCR beta chain was captured by sequencing in a study of blood T cell repertoires in COVID-19. About the study: Both acute and convalescent COVID-19 samples were obtained from the United States, Italy and Spain. PBMCs, B-cell-depleted T cells, or T cells provided the cDNA or gDNA that made up the material.

Assignments of participants to cohorts depended upon their own reported clinical history. Profiled with immunoSEQ multiplex PCR; TCRdb holds only in-frame clones, not every one. The sample yields approximately 480,000 clones, around 90% seen once. The ends were cut back, 1 base at V and 4 bases at J, with 10 bases in the middle. Germline V CDR1 and CDR2: SQVTM, ANQGSEA. The CDR3 has 13 residues. Sequencing input: PBMCs or T cells enriched from blood (not recorded which). This rearrangement joins TRBV29-1 to TRBJ1-2; D is undetermined. The sequence came from a woman aged 18-29 years who had recovered from COVID-19. The CDR3 DNA sequence: TGCAGCGTTGAAGTGGGCAGCCCCTATGGCTACACCTTC. It yields the protein CSVEVGSPYGYTF.